This passage covers 26 T cell receptor beta chains from one sample sequenced in a study of blood T cell repertoires in COVID-19. Using immunoSEQ multiplex PCR, the repertoire was profiled, and TCRdb retains in-frame clones only, with some absent. The sample consists of about 310,000 clones, roughly 87% of them appearing once. Input material: peripheral blood. The receptors derive from a man younger than 35 with active or convalescent COVID-19.

This clone was observed once. This chain joins TRBV2 and TRBJ1-2; 12 nucleotides align to TRBD1. CDR1 is SNHLY, CDR2 FYNNEI, per germline. The trim removed 2 bases at V and 7 bases at J, leaving 5 bases unmatched. The CDR3 has 15 residues. CDR3 residues: CASSERDRGPGGYTF. The DNA of the CDR3 is TGTGCCAGCAGTGAACGGGACAGGGGGCCGGGTGGCTACACCTTC. The complete variable domain, with remaining parts taken from reference TRBV2 and TRBJ1-2, reads EPEVTQTPSHQVTQMGQEVILRCVPISNHLYFYWYRQILGQKVEFLVSFYNNEISEKSEIFDDQFSVERPDGSNFTLKIRSTKLEDSAMYFCASSERDRGPGGYTFGSGTRLTVV.

The chain links TRBV5-4 to TRBJ2-5; 7 nucleotides match TRBD2. The CDR3 is made up of 13 amino acids. Per germline, CDR1 SGHNT and CDR2 YYREEE (reference sequence). V lost 5 bases and J lost 1; bases outside the gene matches: 2. DNA of the CDR3: TGTGCCAGCAGGGGGGGGACCCAAGAGACCCAGTACTTC. Translating gives CASRGGTQETQYF.

This clone was counted once. This chain joins TRBV7-9 and TRBJ2-7; D may be TRBD2 (5 bases). The CDR3 runs 14 residues. Germline CDR1 and CDR2: SEHNR and FQNEAQ (reference sequence). V was pared by 7 bases and J by 0 bases, with 13 bases between. As DNA, the CDR3 is TGTGCCAGCACCGGACTGCAATCCTCCTACGAGCAGTACTTC. Protein: CASTGLQSSYEQYF.

The chain recombines TRBV18 with TRBJ1-1, with D uncertain. CDR3 length: 12 residues. With 5 bases removed from V and 1 base from J, the gap between germline ends came to 5 bases. The germline CDR1 and CDR2 sequences are KGHSH and LQKENI. CDR3 protein: CASSYKNTEAFF. CDR3 bases: TGTGCCAGCTCATATAAGAACACTGAAGCTTTCTTT.

The gene calls are TRBV5-6 and TRBJ1-5, with 7 nucleotides matching TRBD1. The CDR3 sequence is 14 residues long. V shed 5 bases, J shed 6 bases, and the junction held 8 bases outside the gene matches. Per the germline V gene, CDR1 is SGHDT and CDR2 is YYEEEE. The CDR3, as DNA: TGTGCCAGCAGTTCAAGGGGGCTAGGTCAGCCCCAGCATTTT. It translates to CASSSRGLGQPQHF.

The gene calls are TRBV29-1 and TRBJ2-7, with 7 positions matching TRBD2. CDR3 length equals 15 residues. Germline CDR1 is SQVTM and CDR2 is ANQGSEA. After removal of 6 bases from V and 3 bases from J, the junction contained 14 bases not matched to a gene. CDR3 sequence (DNA): TGCAGCGTGGCCGGGACTACGGATGGCGTCTACGAGCAGTACTTC. This codes for CSVAGTTDGVYEQYF.

The genes are TRBV11-2 and TRBJ2-2, with 7 nucleotides matching TRBD2. CDR1 is SGHAT, CDR2 FQNNGV, per germline. Losses at the gene ends were 5 bases for V and 6 bases for J; bases not matched to a gene: 9. The CDR3 is made up of 15 amino acids. CDR3 in DNA: TGTGCCAGCAGCGAACGTAGCGGGTTTCCCGGGGAGCTGTTTTTT. Amino acids: CASSERSGFPGELFF.

This clone was counted once. The chain carries TRBV19 and TRBJ2-1, with TRBD1 identical over 9 bases. The V gene's germline CDR1 is LNHDA and CDR2 SQIVND (reference sequence). This CDR3 contains 13 residues. Trimming took 10 bases from V and 8 from J; bases not matched to a gene: 9. CDR3 bases: TGTGCCACCGGGAGACAGGGGGAATATGAGCAGTTCTTC. Translating it yields CATGRQGEYEQFF.

The chain has TRBV19 and TRBJ1-2; D remains unclear. This CDR3 has 14 amino acids. V lost 3 bases, J lost 4 bases, and 12 bases lay in between. Germline-derived CDR1 and CDR2 are LNHDA and SQIVND (reference sequence). The CDR3 spells CASSIYGEGYGYTF. CDR3 DNA: TGTGCCAGTAGTATCTACGGGGAGGGCTATGGCTACACCTTC.

This sequence joins TRBV12-3 or TRBV12-4 and TRBJ2-7; 7 bases align to TRBD1. V dropped 7 bases and J dropped 7; count of bases not matched to a gene: 10. The length of the CDR3 is 13 residues. CDR3: CASTAPTGWEQYF. The CDR3 coding sequence is TGTGCCAGCACCGCACCGACAGGGTGGGAGCAGTACTTC.

The chain is built from TRBV9 and TRBJ2-7, with TRBD1 identical over 8 bases. V dropped 4 bases and J dropped 6; count of bases not matched to a gene: 15. Germline CDR1 SGDLS, CDR2 YYNGEE. This CDR3 has 16 residues. The CDR3 coding sequence is TGTGCCAGCAGCCCACAGGGGGGACTGGGACTTGTCGAGCAGTACTTC. Amino acids: CASSPQGGLGLVEQYF. Filled out from reference TRBV9 and TRBJ2-7, the complete variable domain reads DSGVTQTPKHLITATGQRVTLRCSPRSGDLSVYWYQQSLDQGLQFLIQYYNGEERAKGNILERFSAQQFPDLHSELNLSSLELGDSALYFCASSPQGGLGLVEQYFGPGTRLTVT.

The genes are TRBV27 and TRBJ1-2, with D perhaps TRBD1 (6 bases). The V gene lost 4 bases and the J gene lost 4 bases, with 13 bases spanning the gap. CDR1 is MNHEY, CDR2 SMNVEV, per germline (reference sequence). This CDR3 spans 14 amino acids. CDR3 in amino acids: CASSSRGRGYGYTF. CDR3 DNA sequence: TGTGCCAGCAGTTCCCGGGGCAGGGGCTATGGCTACACCTTC.

The V call is TRBV2, the J call TRBJ2-1; 9 nucleotides match TRBD2. From germline, CDR1 is SNHLY and CDR2 FYNNEI. Trimming cost V 1 base and J 8 bases; bases outside gene matches: 12. The CDR3 runs to 17 residues. This chain's CDR3 is CASSEGVSGSAIYEQFF. The CDR3 nucleotides are TGTGCCAGCAGTGAAGGGGTTAGCGGGAGTGCTATATATGAGCAGTTCTTC.

In its sample, this clone was seen a few times. The chain joins TRBV7-3 to TRBJ2-1; 8 bases are shared with TRBD2. CDR1 is SGHTA and CDR2 is FQGTGA in the germline V gene. After removal of 4 bases from V and 1 base from J, the junction contained 3 bases not matched to a gene. CDR3 length equals 15 residues. The CDR3 sequence is CASSSAGASYNEQFF. In DNA, the CDR3 is TGTGCCAGCAGCTCAGCGGGAGCATCCTACAATGAGCAGTTCTTC.

V and J are TRBV18 and TRBJ2-6, with 9 bases aligning to TRBD1. Trimming removed 2 bases from V and 3 bases from J; junction bases left unmatched: 5. The CDR3 covers 17 residues. The germline V gene encodes CDR1 KGHSH and CDR2 LQKENI. CDR3 nucleotide sequence: TGTGCCAGCTCACCAATGGGACAGGGAAGTGGGGCCAACGTCCTGACTTTC. Protein product: CASSPMGQGSGANVLTF.

The chain joins TRBV7-9 to TRBJ1-2; D might be TRBD1 (5 bases). The CDR3 totals 14 residues. The V gene lost 1 base and the J gene lost 8 bases, with 14 bases spanning the gap. Germline CDR1 is SEHNR and CDR2 is FQNEAQ (reference sequence). Written as DNA, the CDR3 is TGTGCCAGCAGCTTAGGGACATCTCGTGGGGGCTACACCTTC. Amino acid sequence: CASSLGTSRGGYTF.

V is TRBV3-1 (or the pseudogene TRBV3-2) and J is TRBJ2-4; TRBD2 matches at 7 bases. The V gene end was trimmed by 3 bases and the J gene end by 8 bases; junction bases not matched to a gene: 7. CDR3 length: 14 residues. From germline, CDR1 is LGHDT and CDR2 YNNKEL (reference sequence). The CDR3 is CASSQIPGGYIQYF. CDR3 nucleotides: TGTGCCAGCAGCCAGATACCCGGGGGGTACATTCAGTACTTC.

The CDR3 DNA reads TGTGCCAGCAGCAGGTCCGGATATAACACTGAAGCTTTCTTT. Protein sequence: CASSRSGYNTEAFF. This sequence joins TRBV6-5 and TRBJ1-1; D call uncertain. V dropped 6 bases and J dropped 2 bases, with 13 bases sitting between them. There are 14 residues in the CDR3. The germline gives CDR1 MNHEY, CDR2 SVGAGI.

The chain recombines TRBV27 with TRBJ1-5, with D perhaps TRBD1 (6 bases). Per the germline V gene, CDR1 is MNHEY and CDR2 is SMNVEV (reference sequence). This CDR3 spans 14 amino acids. The V and J ends lost 8 bases and 5 bases respectively, with 16 bases between them. The CDR3 here is CASWKQGWDQPQHF. The CDR3 DNA reads as TGTGCCAGCTGGAAACAGGGTTGGGATCAGCCCCAGCATTTT.

CDR3 DNA: TGTGCCAGCAGTCCACTCTCCGGGCCTAGCGGGCCTAAAGAGACCCAGTACTTC. Translated: CASSPLSGPSGPKETQYF. The chain is built from TRBV27 and TRBJ2-5, with TRBD2 matching over 8 bases. Germline CDR1 MNHEY, CDR2 SMNVEV (reference sequence). The trim removed 5 bases at V and 3 bases at J, leaving 17 bases unmatched. This CDR3 region has 18 residues.

This clone turned up a few times. The V and J genes are TRBV18 and TRBJ2-3; possible D gene TRBD1, 6 bases. Trimming pared 3 bases from V and 2 bases from J, leaving 15 bases between. CDR1 is KGHSH and CDR2 is LQKENI in the germline V gene. The CDR3 loop spans 16 amino acids. CDR3 nucleotide sequence: TGTGCCAGCTCACCGGGTTCAGGGGCCAACACAGATACGCAGTATTTT. Its protein is CASSPGSGANTDTQYF.

V gene TRBV3-1 (or the pseudogene TRBV3-2) combines with J gene TRBJ1-5; 10 bases map to TRBD1. This CDR3 comprises 14 residues. Germline CDR1 and CDR2: LGHDT and YNNKEL (reference sequence). Unmatched junction bases numbered 3, after V lost 5 bases and J lost 5 bases. In DNA form, the CDR3 reads TGTGCCAGCAGCTTCGGACAGGGGGATCAGCCCCAGCATTTT. It translates to CASSFGQGDQPQHF.

This clone was seen just once. This sequence joins TRBV15 and TRBJ1-1, with TRBD1 matching over 8 bases. Germline CDR1 is LNHNV and CDR2 is YYDKDF (reference sequence). V was clipped by 4 bases and J by 4 bases; unmatched bases: 11. This CDR3 is built from 16 residues. CDR3 sequence (DNA): TGTGCCACCAGCAAAGGGTCTGATACAGGGGGCACTGAAGCTTTCTTT. This codes for CATSKGSDTGGTEAFF.

V is TRBV27 and J is TRBJ1-3, with D possibly matching TRBD1 (6 bases). CDR1 and CDR2 from the germline V gene are MNHEY and SMNVEV (reference sequence). The CDR3 has 14 amino acids. Trimming took 6 bases from V and 0 from J, leaving 9 bases between them. The chain's CDR3 is CASRQTGSGNTIYF. CDR3 sequence (DNA): TGTGCCAGCAGACAGACAGGCTCTGGAAACACCATATATTTT.

The gene calls are TRBV27 and TRBJ1-2; D gene unclear. V was trimmed by 0 bases and J by 8 bases, leaving 22 bases between them. Germline V CDR1 and CDR2: MNHEY, SMNVEV (reference sequence). The CDR3 runs to 17 residues. CDR3: CASSLSLAESKIAGYTF. In nucleotides, the CDR3 is TGTGCCAGCAGTTTATCTTTGGCGGAGTCCAAAATCGCCGGCTACACCTTC.

The chain employs TRBV5-6 and TRBJ1-6; D unclear. Trimming cost V 3 bases and J 14 bases, with 18 bases left between them. The CDR3 covers 14 residues. Germline loops: CDR1 SGHDT, CDR2 YYEEEE. The CDR3 sequence is CASSSYPEGETLHF. CDR3 coding DNA: TGTGCCAGCAGCTCGTACCCCGAGGGCGAAACCCTCCACTTT. The variable domain in full, completed from reference TRBV5-6 and TRBJ1-6, reads DAGVTQSPTHLIKTRGQQVTLRCSPKSGHDTVSWYQQALGQGPQFIFQYYEEEERQRGNFPDRFSGHQFPNYSSELNVNALLLGDSALYLCASSSYPEGETLHFGNGTRLTVT.